This is a list of T cell receptor beta chains from one sample in a study of cytomegalovirus exposure and HLA in healthy donors. Assay: immunoSEQ multiplex PCR; the TCRdb copy retains only in-frame clones and omits some. This repertoire shows over 150,000 clones, roughly three quarters found once; its top ten account for 1.6%. The specimen was PBMCs. The receptors originated from a woman aged 18-29 years in good health and CMV-seronegative. CDR3s include the opening cysteine and the closing phenylalanine or tryptophan.

j_gene: TRBJ2-2
v_gene: TRBV6-1
CDR3aa: CASKGRTGGFGELFF

j_gene: TRBJ2-7
v_gene: TRBV4-1
CDR3aa: CASSRNNRGYEQYF

j_gene: TRBJ2-3
v_gene: TRBV9
CDR3aa: CASSVDPGSTDTQYF

j_gene: TRBJ1-2
v_gene: TRBV19
CDR3aa: CASSTRRDRAYDGYTF

j_gene: TRBJ1-2
v_gene: TRBV19
CDR3aa: CASSMQERGYTF

j_gene: TRBJ2-3
v_gene: TRBV28
CDR3aa: CASSSQQGSDTQYF

j_gene: TRBJ1-1
v_gene: TRBV5-4
CDR3aa: CASSLAGVASKTEAFF

j_gene: TRBJ1-6
v_gene: TRBV18
CDR3aa: CASSSDRGDNSPLHF

j_gene: TRBJ2-7
v_gene: TRBV9
CDR3aa: CASSAGLAGGLEQYF

j_gene: TRBJ2-7
v_gene: TRBV10-2
CDR3aa: CASSLDRTYEQYF

j_gene: TRBJ2-6
v_gene: TRBV7-9
CDR3aa: CASSSRDRGNSGANVLTF

j_gene: TRBJ2-3
v_gene: TRBV6-6
CDR3aa: CASNGAGDSTDTQYF

j_gene: TRBJ2-5
v_gene: TRBV19
CDR3aa: CASSGQGSGLETQYF

j_gene: TRBJ2-7
v_gene: TRBV7-2
CDR3aa: CASSPDWTAKDEQYF

j_gene: TRBJ1-1
v_gene: TRBV27
CDR3aa: CASSSWTAINTEAFF

j_gene: TRBJ2-1
v_gene: TRBV28
CDR3aa: CASRSTGDEQFF